These T cell receptor beta chains were read from a single sample in a study of vaccination and CD4 T cells after COVID-19. These receptors' targets are unknown. Via MiXCR, TCRdb re-called the PCR reads, giving one row per CDR3 protein. This sample has roughly 20,000 distinct CDR3 sequences, with about 50% found just once. The source material was cultured CD4+ T cells from blood. The origin of the receptors is a human donor with COVID-19. The CDR3 runs from the conserved cysteine through the conserved F or W.

TRBJ1-5 TRBV10-3 CAISGTEQSQPQHF
TRBJ1-2 TRBV10-1 CASSDQGFGYTF
TRBJ1-5 TRBV7-8 CASSTMGLGPQHF
TRBJ1-4 TRBV20-1 CRAIGGMGEKLFF
TRBJ1-1 TRBV7-2 CASSLQLNTEAFF
TRBJ2-3 TRBV20-1 CSASLGDLTDTQYF
TRBJ1-5 TRBV5-4 CASSLEPGDQPQHF
TRBJ1-5 TRBV6-2/TRBV6-3 CASRDLIGTGSQGNQPQHF
TRBJ1-1 TRBV19 CASSIRGPNTEAFF
TRBJ1-6 TRBV12-3/TRBV12-4 CASRRLGGRDNSPLHF
TRBJ1-1 TRBV30 CAWTTGLTEAFF
TRBJ1-1 TRBV5-4 CASSLSGLMNTEAFF
TRBJ2-1 TRBV5-5 CASSLGGAVEQFF
TRBJ1-1 TRBV7-2 CASSPGTGANTEAFF
TRBJ2-5 TRBV20-1 CSATTGTSGGKTQYF
TRBJ2-5 TRBV11-2 CASSFGTGSETQYF
TRBJ1-5 TRBV20-1 CSARGGQGDQPQHF
TRBJ2-2 TRBV7-2 CASSRDRWSGELFF
TRBJ1-2 TRBV7-3 CASSLKFGGFF
TRBJ2-7 TRBV5-4 CASSLGGNYEQYF
TRBJ1-3 TRBV19 CASSIYNIWSSGNTIYF
TRBJ1-2 TRBV19 CASSTSGQGDYGYTF
TRBJ1-4 TRBV6-1 CASSESGTVNEKLFF
TRBJ2-5 TRBV6-1 CASSRARETQYF
TRBJ2-2 TRBV7-8 CASSLAAIAETNTGELFF
TRBJ2-5 TRBV24-1 CATSDFSGETQYF
TRBJ1-1 TRBV11-2 CASSLGNRGGTEAFF
TRBJ1-3 TRBV11-3 CASRSQGIGNTIYF
TRBJ1-1 TRBV6-2/TRBV6-3 CASSYSPLRQMMNTEAFF
TRBJ2-2 TRBV14 CASSQVATGVTGELFF
TRBJ1-5 TRBV20-1 CSARDHFSNQPQHF
TRBJ2-7 TRBV6-1 CASRPTGGGNEQYF
TRBJ1-4 TRBV19 CASSIDRGVSEKLFF
TRBJ2-3 TRBV2 CASRKGGGTDTQYF
TRBJ2-4 TRBV6-5 CASSYSAGNGAKNIQYF
TRBJ2-3 TRBV7-9 CASSLGSGALDTQYF
TRBJ1-2 TRBV6-1 CASSPGQVYVEGYTF
TRBJ2-5 TRBV7-2 CASSLVAGGTQETQYF
TRBJ2-6 TRBV11-3 CASSLRAAGANVLTF
TRBJ2-1 TRBV5-1 CASTRAGGGEQFF
TRBJ1-6 TRBV20-1 CSARRPTGQKNSPLHF
TRBJ2-1 TRBV19 CASSIGLSYNEQFF